Below, 17 T cell receptor beta chains from the same sample are listed, as sequenced in a study of blood T cell repertoires in COVID-19. The repertoire was sequenced with immunoSEQ multiplex PCR; TCRdb's copy has only in-frame clones and lacks some. Of under 200,000 clones in the sample, 80% were seen once. The specimen was PBMCs or T cells enriched from blood (not recorded which). Receptor source: a woman aged 55-69 years who had recovered from COVID-19.

This chain links TRBV9 with TRBJ1-2; D is perhaps TRBD1 (5 bases). The CDR3 sequence is 14 residues long. The germline V gene encodes CDR1 SGDLS and CDR2 YYNGEE. V dropped 4 bases and J dropped 4 bases, with 14 bases sitting between them. DNA of the CDR3: TGTGCCAGCAGCCCCTCACCGGGGGTCTATGGCTACACCTTC. It translates to CASSPSPGVYGYTF.

Here the CDR3 reads CASSQTRNYGYTF. The CDR3 DNA reads TGTGCCAGCAGCCAGACACGCAACTATGGCTACACCTTC. The chain carries TRBV14 and TRBJ1-2; no clear D. V lost 3 bases, J lost 2 bases, and 7 bases lay in between. The CDR3 is 13 residues long. CDR1 SGHDN and CDR2 FVKESK come from the germline V gene.

The V and J genes are TRBV5-1 and TRBJ1-5; the match to TRBD1 covers 9 bases. This CDR3 is built from 15 residues. Germline V gene sequence: CDR1 SGHRS, CDR2 YFSETQ. Unmatched junction bases numbered 6, after V lost 4 bases and J lost 4 bases. In DNA, the CDR3 is TGCGCCAGCAGCCCTGGGACAGGGATAAATCAGCCCCAGCATTTT. Amino acid sequence: CASSPGTGINQPQHF.

The V call is TRBV11-2, the J call TRBJ1-1; D gene uncertain. The CDR3 covers 13 residues. Germline V lookup: CDR1 SGHAT, CDR2 FQNNGV. V lost 1 base, J lost 4 bases, and 7 bases lay in between. The CDR3 reads CASSLATATEAFF. The CDR3 DNA is TGTGCCAGCAGCTTAGCCACTGCCACTGAAGCTTTCTTT.

This chain links TRBV19 with TRBJ2-7, with 10 nucleotides matching TRBD2. The CDR3 loop spans 15 amino acids. V lost 5 bases to trimming and J lost 0 bases; unmatched junction nucleotides: 4. CDR1 LNHDA and CDR2 SQIVND come from the germline V gene (reference sequence). The CDR3 loop is CASSYSGGLSYEQYF. The CDR3 region has the DNA TGTGCCAGTAGTTATAGCGGGGGGCTCTCCTACGAGCAGTACTTC.

This rearrangement joins TRBV27 to TRBJ2-7, with 9 bases fitting TRBD1. This CDR3 region has 15 residues. Trimming removed 5 bases from V and 5 bases from J; junction bases left unmatched: 10. In germline, CDR1 is MNHEY, CDR2 SMNVEV (reference sequence). Here the CDR3 DNA reads TGTGCCAGCAGTGCAGCCGGGACAGGGACCCACGAGCAGTACTTC. Amino acid sequence: CASSAAGTGTHEQYF.

The rearrangement joins TRBV5-1 to TRBJ2-5; the D gene is possibly TRBD2 (5 bases). This CDR3 has 15 residues. The V gene lost 1 base and the J gene lost 4 bases, with 14 bases spanning the gap. Germline lookup yields CDR1 SGHRS and CDR2 YFSETQ. Here the CDR3 DNA reads TGCGCCAGCAGCTTGATGGATTCCGGAGGAGAGACCCAGTACTTC. Its translation is CASSLMDSGGETQYF.

This sequence joins TRBV5-1 and TRBJ1-2; weak D call: TRBD1 (5 bases). CDR1 and CDR2 from the germline V gene are SGHRS and YFSETQ. The CDR3 has 15 amino acids. V lost 1 base and J lost 4, with 14 bases in between. CDR3 bases: TGCGCCAGCAGCTTGTCTCAGGGCGGTAGCTATGGCTACACCTTC. It translates to CASSLSQGGSYGYTF.

This chain uses TRBV25-1 with TRBJ1-6; D not certain. Germline CDR1 and CDR2: MGHDK and SYGVNS. CDR3 length equals 14 residues. V lost 3 bases and J 7 bases, leaving 10 bases between the germline ends. CDR3 loop: CASSDPSRNSPLHF. The CDR3 nucleotides are TGTGCCAGCAGTGATCCGTCTCGGAATTCACCCCTCCACTTT.

The chain links TRBV15 to TRBJ2-1; D perhaps matches TRBD1 (5 bases). V was pared by 5 bases and J by 8 bases, with 22 bases between. The CDR3 has 16 amino acids. Germline loops: CDR1 LNHNV, CDR2 YYDKDF (reference sequence). The CDR3 loop reads CATSRLRGIVEDEQFF. CDR3 DNA sequence: TGTGCCACCAGCCGCCTTAGGGGAATCGTAGAGGATGAGCAGTTCTTC.

As regards this clone: This may be a read error: a much more frequent sequence differs by one nucleotide. The rearrangement joins TRBV7-3 to TRBJ1-1; TRBD1 agrees at 8 bases. V gave up 6 bases and J gave up 7 bases; unmatched junction bases: 10. Germline-derived CDR1 and CDR2 are SGHTA and FQGTGA. The CDR3 has 14 residues. The CDR3 reads CASSRDRGGIEAFF. The CDR3 nucleotides read TGTGCCAGCAGTCGCGACAGGGGCGGCATTGAAGCTTTCTTT. The full variable domain, rest sourced from reference TRBV7-3 and TRBJ1-1, is GAGVSQTPSNKVTEKGKYVELRCDPISGHTALYWYRQSLGQGPEFLIYFQGTGAADDSGLPNDRFFAVRPEGSVSTLKIQRTERGDSAVYLCASSRDRGGIEAFFGQGTRLTVV.

This sequence joins TRBV5-1 and TRBJ1-4, with TRBD1 as a possible D gene (5 bases). V lost 3 bases and J lost 6, with 12 bases in between. The CDR3 length is 14 residues. Germline values: CDR1 SGHRS, CDR2 YFSETQ. This CDR3 is CASSYGTGDEKLFF. DNA of the CDR3: TGCGCCAGCAGCTACGGGACGGGGGATGAAAAACTGTTTTTT.

The rearrangement links TRBV27 to TRBJ1-1; 7 positions agree with TRBD1. Germline V gives CDR1 MNHEY, CDR2 SMNVEV (reference sequence). The CDR3 spans 14 residues. V lost 0 bases, J lost 2 bases, and 0 bases stayed unmatched. The CDR3 loop is CASSLSGGNTEAFF. CDR3 nucleotides: TGTGCCAGCAGTTTATCAGGGGGCAACACTGAAGCTTTCTTT.

This clone has a single count. The rearrangement links TRBV13 to TRBJ2-5; 7 bases agree with TRBD1. The germline V gene encodes CDR1 PRHDT and CDR2 FYEKMQ (reference sequence). Trimming at V came to 5 bases and at J to 3 bases, leaving 6 bases not matched to a gene. The CDR3 runs 14 residues. The CDR3, as DNA: TGTGCCAGCAGCCCTGACAGGGTAAAAGAGACCCAGTACTTC. Translation: CASSPDRVKETQYF.

The chain combines TRBV27 with TRBJ1-1; D not certain. Germline V gene lookup returns CDR1 MNHEY and CDR2 SMNVEV (reference sequence). Deletions cut 0 bases from V and 4 bases from J, with 21 bases between. The CDR3 totals 18 residues. CDR3 sequence: CASSLSPLGWQSGTEAFF. The CDR3 DNA reads TGTGCCAGCAGTTTATCACCTCTTGGGTGGCAGTCGGGCACTGAAGCTTTCTTT.

This clone showed up just a few times. The rearrangement links TRBV19 to TRBJ2-1, with D possibly being TRBD2 (6 bases). V lost 5 bases to trimming and J lost 0 bases, with 11 bases between them. The CDR3 is 15 residues long. Per the germline V gene, CDR1 is LNHDA and CDR2 is SQIVND (reference sequence). The CDR3 nucleotides read TGTGCCAGTAGTGGGGACTTGAGCTCCTACAATGAGCAGTTCTTC. Translation: CASSGDLSSYNEQFF.

This chain joins TRBV2 and TRBJ1-2; D not resolved. The V and J ends lost 3 bases and 4 bases respectively, with 6 bases between them. CDR3 length: 12 residues. Germline V gene sequence: CDR1 SNHLY, CDR2 FYNNEI. The CDR3: CASSDYFYGYTF. The CDR3 DNA sequence: TGTGCCAGCAGTGACTACTTCTATGGCTACACCTTC.